Below, 32 T cell receptor beta chains from the same sample are listed, as sequenced in a study of control samples from healthy donors and cancer patients. Profiling relied on immunoSEQ multiplex PCR, and the TCRdb table lists in-frame clones only, not all of them. The sample yields about 130,000 clones, around 94% seen once. The sequenced material came from PBMCs. Receptors originate from a man aged 60 to 69 with colorectal cancer.

The chain uses TRBV2 and TRBJ2-1, with unresolved D. With 6 bases removed from V and 4 bases from J, the gap between germline ends came to 4 bases. This CDR3 spans 11 amino acids. Looked up from germline, CDR1 is SNHLY and CDR2 is FYNNEI. The CDR3 coding sequence is TGTGCCAGCAGCCCTTACAATGAGCAGTTCTTC. It codes for CASSPYNEQFF.

Regarding this clone: One junction end disagrees with the germline gene, perhaps due to a read error. The chain is built from TRBV28 and TRBJ2-5; D possibly corresponds to TRBD2 (6 bases). There are 13 residues in the CDR3. Germline V CDR1 and CDR2: MDHEN, SYDVKM. The chain's CDR3 is CASSLAGQGTQYF. The CDR3 DNA reads as TGTGCCAGCAGTTTAGCGGGGCAAGGGACCCAGTACTTC.

J is TRBJ1-1 and V is TRBV2, with 7 bases lining up with TRBD1. Germline lookup yields CDR1 SNHLY and CDR2 FYNNEI. The trim removed 5 bases at V and 1 base at J, leaving 1 base unmatched. CDR3 size: 13 residues. The chain's CDR3 is CASSRQGNTEAFF. Written as DNA, the CDR3 is TGTGCCAGCAGTAGACAGGGGAACACTGAAGCTTTCTTT.

This CDR3 is CASSQDYRTEAFF. The CDR3 DNA reads TGTGCCAGCAGCCAAGATTACAGGACAGAAGCTTTCTTT. This rearrangement joins TRBV4-2 to TRBJ1-1, with D tentatively TRBD1 (5 bases). V lost 0 bases and J lost 8, with 10 bases in between. The CDR3 is made up of 13 amino acids. Germline loops: CDR1 LGHNA, CDR2 YNFKEQ.

The J gene is TRBJ1-4, the V gene TRBV30, with TRBD1 as a possible D gene (6 bases). The V and J ends lost 3 bases and 6 bases respectively, with 14 bases between them. The length of the CDR3 is 14 residues. Germline CDR1 and CDR2: GTSNPN and SVGIG (reference sequence). The CDR3 DNA is TGTGCCTGGAGACCCGAGGGGGGCCATGAAAAACTGTTTTTT. Its protein product is CAWRPEGGHEKLFF.

This clone was detected once. The chain joins TRBV5-1 to TRBJ1-4, with D perhaps matching TRBD1 (6 bases). Germline V CDR1 and CDR2: SGHRS, YFSETQ. V was cut by 4 bases and J by 0 bases, with 10 bases left in between. This CDR3 comprises 15 residues. In nucleotides, the CDR3 is TGCGCCAGCAGCCTGGGACAATCAACTAATGAAAAACTGTTTTTT. As protein: CASSLGQSTNEKLFF.

The rearrangement links TRBV3-1 (or the pseudogene TRBV3-2) to TRBJ1-2; perhaps TRBD1 as D (6 bases). Germline CDR1 reads LGHDT; CDR2 reads YNNKEL (reference sequence). The length of the CDR3 is 15 residues. Trimming stripped 4 bases from V and 1 base from J, with 13 bases between. CDR3 amino acids: CASSPWTELNYGYTF. CDR3 nucleotides: TGTGCCAGCAGCCCCTGGACAGAACTTAACTATGGCTACACCTTC.

The genes are TRBV19 and TRBJ1-5; D is ambiguous. Per germline, CDR1 LNHDA and CDR2 SQIVND (reference sequence). The CDR3 runs 13 residues. V was clipped by 6 bases and J by 2 bases, with 8 bases between them. CDR3 DNA sequence: TGTGCCAGTAGCGGTATGGGCAATCAGCCCCAGCATTTT. Translated: CASSGMGNQPQHF.

The sample holds one count of this clone. This chain connects TRBV6-5 to TRBJ2-5; 7 nucleotides line up with TRBD1. The CDR3 sequence is 14 residues long. The J segment lost 5 bases and the V segment lost 7 bases, leaving 10 bases of the junction unmatched. Germline lookup yields CDR1 MNHEY and CDR2 SVGAGI. The CDR3 spells CASTNMTGLETQYF. CDR3 in DNA: TGTGCCAGCACCAATATGACAGGGCTTGAGACCCAGTACTTC.

The chain recombines TRBV19 with TRBJ1-2; TRBD1 might be the D (6 bases). V was cut by 7 bases and J by 7 bases, with 19 bases left in between. The germline V gene encodes CDR1 LNHDA and CDR2 SQIVND (reference sequence). The CDR3 has 14 amino acids. The CDR3 DNA sequence: TGTGCCAGTAATCCATCCATCGGGGGCCGTGGCTACACCTTC. As protein: CASNPSIGGRGYTF.

The gene calls are TRBV29-1 and TRBJ2-6; TRBD1 aligns across 7 bases. CDR3 length: 14 residues. The junction had 3 bases not matched to a gene; V was cut back by 5 bases and J by 2 bases. Germline V gives CDR1 SQVTM, CDR2 ANQGSEA. Here the CDR3 DNA reads TGCAGCGTTACGACAGGGACTGGGGCCAACGTCCTGACTTTC. This encodes CSVTTGTGANVLTF.

V gene TRBV12-5 combines with J gene TRBJ2-7; 11 bases line up with TRBD2. V lost 2 bases, J lost 3 bases, and 0 bases stayed unmatched. Germline lookup yields CDR1 LGHNT and CDR2 FRNRAP. This CDR3 spans 14 amino acids. CDR3 DNA sequence: TGTGCTAGTGGTTTGACTAGCGGGGGCTACGAGCAGTACTTC. Its protein product is CASGLTSGGYEQYF. Drawing the rest from reference TRBV12-5 and TRBJ2-7, the complete variable domain is DARVTQTPRHKVTEMGQEVTMRCQPILGHNTVFWYRQTMMQGLELLAYFRNRAPLDDSGMPKDRFSAEMPDATLATLKIQPSEPRDSAVYFCASGLTSGGYEQYFGPGTRLTVT.

The J gene is TRBJ1-3, the V gene TRBV7-2; D is uncertain. CDR3 length: 15 amino acids. Germline CDR1 reads SGHTA; CDR2 reads FQGNSA. Trimming stripped 4 bases from V and 0 bases from J, with 10 bases between. CDR3 nucleotides: TGTGCCAGCAGCTCAATACTGCACTCTGGAAACACCATATATTTT. It translates to CASSSILHSGNTIYF.

The V and J genes are TRBV5-1 and TRBJ1-1, with a tentative D call TRBD1 (5 bases). This CDR3 is 13 amino acids long. V was trimmed by 2 bases and J by 2 bases, leaving 7 bases between them. In germline, CDR1 is SGHRS, CDR2 YFSETQ. The DNA of the CDR3 is TGCGCCAGCAGCTTAACAGGAAACACTGAAGCTTTCTTT. Translated, it gives CASSLTGNTEAFF.

J is TRBJ2-5 and V is TRBV5-1, with no clear D. This CDR3 contains 14 residues. V was cut by 0 bases and J by 0 bases, with 6 bases left in between. Germline loops: CDR1 SGHRS, CDR2 YFSETQ. CDR3 bases: TGCGCCAGCAGCTTGGGAATATACCAAGAGACCCAGTACTTC. This translates into CASSLGIYQETQYF.

The V gene is TRBV7-9, the J gene TRBJ2-2; D is unresolved. The V end lost 4 bases, the J end lost 3 bases, and 9 bases lay between the germline ends. The CDR3 totals 14 residues. The germline V gene encodes CDR1 SEHNR and CDR2 FQNEAQ (reference sequence). CDR3 DNA: TGTGCCAGCAGCTCACCACAGTACACCGGGGAGCTGTTTTTT. Amino acids: CASSSPQYTGELFF.

The chain has TRBV2 and TRBJ2-5; possible D gene TRBD1, 6 bases. Trimming removed 7 bases from V and 4 bases from J, with 16 bases in between. The CDR3 extends over 14 amino acids. Germline CDR1 and CDR2: SNHLY and FYNNEI. The CDR3 DNA reads as TGTGCCAGCACGGGACACCTGTATGGAGAGACCCAGTACTTC. Translating gives CASTGHLYGETQYF. The complete variable domain, with remaining parts taken from reference TRBV2 and TRBJ2-5, reads EPEVTQTPSHQVTQMGQEVILRCVPISNHLYFYWYRQILGQKVEFLVSFYNNEISEKSEIFDDQFSVERPDGSNFTLKIRSTKLEDSAMYFCASTGHLYGETQYFGPGTRLLVL.

This rearrangement joins TRBV30 to TRBJ1-2, with 12 bases aligning to TRBD1. The CDR3 consists of 15 residues. Germline loops: CDR1 GTSNPN, CDR2 SVGIG (reference sequence). The V and J ends lost 5 bases and 8 bases, in that order; junction bases with no gene match: 12. The CDR3: CAWSTPGQGAGGYTF. DNA of the CDR3: TGTGCCTGGTCGACACCGGGACAGGGGGCAGGAGGCTACACCTTC.

The CDR3, as DNA: TGTGCCAGCAGCTTTCCCCGGGAGAGGAGAACAGATACGCAGTATTTT. It specifies CASSFPRERRTDTQYF. The chain is built from TRBV7-6 and TRBJ2-3, with D maybe TRBD2 (6 bases). The CDR3 runs 16 residues. Trimming took 3 bases from V and 3 from J, leaving 16 bases between them. Germline V gene data show CDR1 as SGHVS and CDR2 as FNYEAQ.

The J gene is TRBJ1-1, the V gene TRBV5-1, with D possibly being TRBD1 (5 bases). From germline, CDR1 is SGHRS and CDR2 YFSETQ. V lost 0 bases, J lost 6 bases, and 12 bases lay in between. The CDR3 covers 14 residues. The CDR3 loop reads CASSLGQGRSEAFF. The CDR3 DNA reads TGCGCCAGCAGCTTGGGTCAGGGTAGGTCTGAAGCTTTCTTT.

This clone was detected once. In DNA form, the CDR3 reads TGCGCCAGCAGTGATCCATGGGACAGTTATGAAAAACTGTTTTTT. This codes for CASSDPWDSYEKLFF. The rearrangement joins TRBV10-1 to TRBJ1-4, with 7 bases matching TRBD1. With V trimmed by 3 bases and J by 6 bases, 7 bases remained unmatched. CDR1 is WNHNN and CDR2 is SYGVQD in the germline V gene (reference sequence). This CDR3 has 15 residues.

This rearrangement joins TRBV5-1 to TRBJ2-5, with 7 bases lining up with TRBD2. Germline V CDR1 and CDR2: SGHRS, YFSETQ. Losses at the gene ends were 4 bases for V and 2 bases for J; bases not matched to a gene: 8. CDR3 length equals 15 residues. The CDR3 here is CASSPGLQKQETQYF. CDR3 bases: TGCGCCAGCAGCCCGGGACTACAGAAACAAGAGACCCAGTACTTC.

The chain is built from TRBV5-1 and TRBJ1-1; D call uncertain. Germline loops: CDR1 SGHRS, CDR2 YFSETQ. The V gene lost 0 bases and the J gene lost 3 bases, with 12 bases spanning the gap. The CDR3 length is 15 residues. The chain's CDR3 is CASSLAGRMDTEAFF. For the CDR3, the DNA is TGCGCCAGCAGCTTGGCTGGGAGAATGGACACTGAAGCTTTCTTT.

This chain links TRBV15 with TRBJ2-7; TRBD1 aligns across 7 bases. The CDR3 sequence is 14 residues long. Unmatched junction bases numbered 3, after V lost 1 base and J lost 3 bases. Germline CDR1 and CDR2: LNHNV and YYDKDF (reference sequence). The CDR3 spells CATSRGDSYYEQYF. The DNA for the CDR3 is TGTGCCACCAGCAGAGGGGACAGTTACTACGAGCAGTACTTC.

The CDR3 coding sequence is TGTGCCAGCAGTGCGGGTAGGGGTGGTGGCACCGGGGAGCTGTTTTTT. It is translated as CASSAGRGGGTGELFF. The chain combines TRBV6-1 with TRBJ2-2, with D possibly matching TRBD1 (5 bases). The CDR3 loop spans 16 amino acids. Trimming took off 4 bases at V and 4 bases at J, with 16 bases between the two ends. From germline, CDR1 is MNHNS and CDR2 SASEGT.

The CDR3 nucleotides are TGTGCCAGCAAAGGGGCCAATCAGCCCCAGCATTTT. It is translated as CASKGANQPQHF. The V gene is TRBV2, the J gene TRBJ1-5, with D maybe TRBD1 (5 bases). From germline, CDR1 is SNHLY and CDR2 FYNNEI. The CDR3 is made up of 12 amino acids. The V end lost 7 bases, the J end lost 3 bases, and 7 bases lay between the germline ends.

This chain connects TRBV12-5 to TRBJ2-5; tentative D call: TRBD1 (7 bases). Trimming shortened V by 4 bases and J by 7 bases, and 16 bases separated the two germline ends. Germline V gene data show CDR1 as LGHNT and CDR2 as FRNRAP. The CDR3 spans 14 residues. CDR3 DNA: TGTGCTAGTGGTTCGCGACAGCAGGGGGGGACCCAGTACTTC. Encoded protein: CASGSRQQGGTQYF.

The CDR3 nucleotides are TGTGCCAGCAGTTACTCGAGGACAGGGGGTAACTATGGCTACACCTTC. It yields the protein CASSYSRTGGNYGYTF. The V gene is TRBV6-5, the J gene TRBJ1-2; TRBD1 matches 10 bases. Unmatched junction bases numbered 2, after V lost 0 bases and J lost 1 base. CDR1 is MNHEY and CDR2 is SVGAGI in the germline V gene. The CDR3 contains 16 residues.

The chain joins TRBV4-2 to TRBJ1-5, with 8 bases matching TRBD1. V was clipped by 4 bases and J by 3 bases; unmatched bases: 11. The germline V gene encodes CDR1 LGHNA and CDR2 YNFKEQ. CDR3 length: 17 amino acids. CDR3 sequence reads: CASSPETGGSNNQPQHF. In nucleotides, the CDR3 is TGTGCCAGCAGCCCCGAAACAGGGGGTAGCAACAATCAGCCCCAGCATTTT.

This clone was recorded only once. This chain connects TRBV5-1 to TRBJ1-1; D is unresolved. Germline assignment: CDR1 SGHRS and CDR2 YFSETQ. Trimming pared 2 bases from V and 2 bases from J, leaving 13 bases between. The CDR3 is made up of 15 amino acids. CDR3 sequence: CASSFSPRSNTEAFF. In DNA form, the CDR3 reads TGCGCCAGCAGCTTCTCCCCTCGCAGCAACACTGAAGCTTTCTTT.

The chain links TRBV27 to TRBJ1-5; D not resolved. V was pared by 3 bases and J by 0 bases, with 9 bases between. Per the germline V gene, CDR1 is MNHEY and CDR2 is SMNVEV (reference sequence). The length of the CDR3 is 15 residues. The CDR3 sequence is CASSLSRDSNQPQHF. CDR3 nucleotide sequence: TGTGCCAGCAGTTTGAGCAGAGATAGCAATCAGCCCCAGCATTTT.

The genes are TRBV11-2 and TRBJ2-7, with 10 bases aligning to TRBD1. J gave up 3 bases and V 5 bases, and 10 bases lay outside the gene matches. The CDR3 loop spans 16 amino acids. The germline V gene encodes CDR1 SGHAT and CDR2 FQNNGV. The CDR3 is CASSTPTGGTSYEQYF. The CDR3 bases are TGTGCCAGCAGCACCCCGACAGGGGGCACGAGCTACGAGCAGTACTTC.